The 26 T cell receptor beta chains given below trace back to one sample, sequenced in a study of blood T cell repertoires in COVID-19. Some clones are missing from TCRdb's copy, which holds only in-frame ones; the method was immunoSEQ multiplex PCR. The data contain around 130,000 clones, roughly nine tenths of them singletons. Sequencing was performed on peripheral blood. Receptors originate from a man in his sixties with COVID-19, enrolled during active disease.

The rearrangement links TRBV6-1 to TRBJ1-5; 7 nucleotides match TRBD1. Trimming at V came to 3 bases and at J to 5 bases, leaving 10 bases not matched to a gene. The CDR3 is 16 amino acids. Germline V gene lookup returns CDR1 MNHNS and CDR2 SASEGT. The CDR3 nucleotides read TGTGCCAGCAGTGAGAGGACAGGCAGCCGATATCAGCCCCAGCATTTT. It codes for CASSERTGSRYQPQHF.

The chain combines TRBV6-5 with TRBJ1-6, with D possibly matching TRBD1 (5 bases). CDR1 is MNHEY, CDR2 SVGAGI, per germline. V was trimmed by 0 bases and J by 12 bases, leaving 12 bases between them. The CDR3 covers 14 residues. CDR3 sequence: CASSYSIGGEPLHF. In DNA form, the CDR3 reads TGTGCCAGCAGTTACTCGATCGGGGGGGAACCCCTCCACTTT.

This chain uses TRBV6-4 with TRBJ2-1; D is unclear. V was cut by 6 bases and J by 7 bases, with 19 bases left in between. In germline, CDR1 is MRHNA, CDR2 SNTAGT. The CDR3 sequence is 15 residues long. CDR3: CASSVFSSLSNEQFF. The CDR3 DNA sequence: TGTGCCAGCAGCGTATTTAGTAGCCTAAGTAATGAGCAGTTCTTC.

The sample holds one count of this clone. This rearrangement joins TRBV7-2 to TRBJ2-3; D gene ambiguous. Trimming took off 1 base at V and 5 bases at J, with 7 bases between the two ends. From germline, CDR1 is SGHTA and CDR2 FQGNSA. CDR3 length: 13 amino acids. CDR3 DNA sequence: TGTGCCAGCAGCTTAGGCGCCGGAGATACGCAGTATTTT. Its translation is CASSLGAGDTQYF.

This clone showed up just once. This chain uses TRBV12-3 or TRBV12-4 with TRBJ2-5, with D uncertain. V lost 3 bases to trimming and J lost 2 bases, with 7 bases between them. The CDR3 loop spans 13 amino acids. Here the CDR3 reads CASSFDIQETQYF. The CDR3 coding sequence is TGTGCCAGCAGTTTCGACATACAAGAGACCCAGTACTTC.

The chain carries TRBV28 and TRBJ2-1; D gene unclear. CDR3 length: 14 amino acids. Germline V lookup: CDR1 MDHEN, CDR2 SYDVKM. The V gene lost 4 bases and the J gene lost 10 bases, with 17 bases spanning the gap. Here the CDR3 reads CASSSPSSYQEQFF. CDR3 nucleotide sequence: TGTGCCAGCAGTTCCCCGAGTTCCTATCAAGAGCAGTTCTTC. The full variable domain, with the rest looked up from reference TRBV28 and TRBJ2-1, is DVKVTQSSRYLVKRTGEKVFLECVQDMDHENMFWYRQDPGLGLRLIYFSYDVKMKEKGDIPEGYSVSREKKERFSLILESASTNQTSMYLCASSSPSSYQEQFFGPGTRLTVL.

This clone was seen once. The chain employs TRBV5-5 and TRBJ2-1, with TRBD1 matching over 7 bases. This CDR3 has 16 amino acids. J was trimmed by 5 bases and V by 5 bases; bases with no gene match: 13. The germline V gene has CDR1 SGHKS and CDR2 YYEKEE (reference sequence). CDR3 nucleotides: TGTGCCAGCAGTTCAAACAGGGGCCGTGGGGACAATGAGCAGTTCTTC. It codes for CASSSNRGRGDNEQFF.

This chain uses TRBV19 with TRBJ1-6, with 12 bases fitting TRBD1. Germline values: CDR1 LNHDA, CDR2 SQIVND (reference sequence). V lost 5 bases to trimming and J lost 7 bases; unmatched junction nucleotides: 9. The CDR3 is 17 amino acids. The CDR3 nucleotides read TGTGCCAGTAGTCCAATGGGGACAGGGGGCCGAAATTCACCCCTCCACTTT. Translation gives CASSPMGTGGRNSPLHF.

The rearrangement links TRBV7-3 to TRBJ1-1, with D unresolved. The CDR3 has 13 amino acids. In germline, CDR1 is SGHTA, CDR2 FQGTGA. Between the trimmed V and J ends, which lost 4 bases and 1 base, there was a span of 7 bases. The CDR3 nucleotides read TGTGCCAGCAGCTCGACGGGGAACACTGAAGCTTTCTTT. It translates to CASSSTGNTEAFF.

This clone has just one count. J is TRBJ2-2 and V is TRBV11-3; no clear D. V lost 7 bases and J 4 bases, leaving 7 bases between the germline ends. The CDR3 has 12 residues. The germline V gene has CDR1 SGHNT and CDR2 YENEEA. In nucleotides, the CDR3 is TGTGCCAGCACCTCAGGCACCGGGGAGCTGTTTTTT. It codes for CASTSGTGELFF.

The V gene is TRBV12-5, the J gene TRBJ1-5; D gene uncertain. Trimming left V 3 bases short and J 0 bases short, with 15 bases between. The CDR3 is 17 amino acids. The V gene's germline CDR1 is LGHNT and CDR2 FRNRAP. The CDR3 sequence is CASGFLHGRYSNQPQHF. As DNA, the CDR3 is TGTGCTAGTGGTTTTTTACATGGCCGTTATAGCAATCAGCCCCAGCATTTT.

The chain employs TRBV5-7 and TRBJ1-2, with D possibly matching TRBD1 (6 bases). TRBV5-7 is identified as an open reading frame with a role that is uncertain. The CDR3 consists of 15 residues. Trimming stripped 6 bases from V and 0 bases from J, with 15 bases between. Here the CDR3 reads CASIVFGGANYGYTF. The CDR3 DNA sequence: TGTGCCAGCATCGTCTTTGGGGGCGCTAACTATGGCTACACCTTC.

The rearrangement joins TRBV3-1 (or the pseudogene TRBV3-2) to TRBJ2-7; D unclear. Germline values: CDR1 LGHDT, CDR2 YNNKEL (reference sequence). This CDR3 is built from 13 residues. Trimming shortened V by 4 bases and J by 6 bases, and 13 bases separated the two germline ends. CDR3 sequence reads: CASSRLGVAEQYF. CDR3 DNA: TGTGCCAGCAGCCGACTTGGAGTCGCCGAGCAGTACTTC.

This chain uses TRBV27 with TRBJ2-5; D is possibly TRBD2 (7 bases). From germline, CDR1 is MNHEY and CDR2 SMNVEV (reference sequence). The CDR3 sequence is 13 residues long. V dropped 6 bases and J dropped 3 bases, with 11 bases sitting between them. CDR3 in DNA: TGTGCCAGCAGCCGGGGGGCGGAAGAGACCCAGTACTTC. It yields the protein CASSRGAEETQYF.

This chain joins TRBV2 and TRBJ2-3; D remains unclear. The CDR3 contains 14 residues. Trimming took 8 bases from V and 4 from J, leaving 16 bases between them. The germline gives CDR1 SNHLY, CDR2 FYNNEI. CDR3 sequence: CASSRLVSSDTQYF. CDR3 bases: TGTGCCAGCTCGCGGTTAGTTAGCTCAGATACGCAGTATTTT.

This chain uses TRBV27 with TRBJ1-5, with D possibly matching TRBD1 (5 bases). The CDR3 is made up of 13 amino acids. Germline assignment: CDR1 MNHEY and CDR2 SMNVEV (reference sequence). V was cut by 3 bases and J by 4 bases, with 7 bases left in between. Here the CDR3 DNA reads TGTGCCAGCAGTTTCGCAGGGAATCAGCCCCAGCATTTT. Protein: CASSFAGNQPQHF.

The J gene is TRBJ2-2, the V gene TRBV9; 9 nucleotides align to TRBD1. Germline V CDR1 and CDR2: SGDLS, YYNGEE. The CDR3 runs 15 residues. The J segment lost 1 base and the V segment lost 6 bases, leaving 4 bases of the junction unmatched. CDR3 DNA sequence: TGTGCCAGCACTCCGGGACAGGGGAACACCGGGGAGCTGTTTTTT. This encodes CASTPGQGNTGELFF.

This sequence joins TRBV7-9 and TRBJ2-7; 10 bases fit TRBD2. The CDR3 has 14 amino acids. Germline V lookup: CDR1 SEHNR, CDR2 FQNEAQ (reference sequence). The junction had 3 bases not matched to a gene; V was cut back by 3 bases and J by 4 bases. As DNA, the CDR3 is TGTGCCAGCAGCTTTGGGACTAGCGAGTACGAGCAGTACTTC. Protein product: CASSFGTSEYEQYF.

The gene calls are TRBV2 and TRBJ2-1; D gene uncertain. In germline, CDR1 is SNHLY, CDR2 FYNNEI. There are 13 residues in the CDR3. V lost 7 bases and J lost 7, with 14 bases in between. CDR3 in amino acids: CASTLIVGNEQFF. In nucleotides, the CDR3 is TGTGCCAGCACATTAATAGTCGGTAATGAGCAGTTCTTC.

The genes are TRBV4-3 and TRBJ1-2, with TRBD1 matching 7 bases. Per germline, CDR1 LGHNA and CDR2 YSLEER. V was pared by 0 bases and J by 4 bases, with 20 bases of the junction left unmatched. The CDR3 has 20 amino acids. CDR3 bases: TGCGCCAGCAGCCAAGACCCGACAGGGCGGGTTGGTGGGTCTATCTATGGCTACACCTTC. Its translation is CASSQDPTGRVGGSIYGYTF.

The gene calls are TRBV18 and TRBJ2-2, with D tentatively TRBD1 (6 bases). Trimming shortened V by 2 bases and J by 6 bases, and 13 bases separated the two germline ends. Germline V gene lookup returns CDR1 KGHSH and CDR2 LQKENI. This CDR3 spans 15 amino acids. In DNA, the CDR3 is TGTGCCAGCTCACCAGGTCTAGCAGGGGCCGGGGAGCTGTTTTTT. Translating it yields CASSPGLAGAGELFF.

The rearrangement joins TRBV4-1 to TRBJ2-2, with D maybe TRBD2 (6 bases). Trimming took off 0 bases at V and 7 bases at J, with 12 bases between the two ends. CDR3 length: 15 amino acids. Germline-derived CDR1 and CDR2 are MGHRA and YSYEKL. In DNA, the CDR3 is TGCGCCAGCAGCCAAGATTCGGGCGGGGACGGGGAGCTGTTTTTT. Protein: CASSQDSGGDGELFF.

The chain is built from TRBV9 and TRBJ2-1, with D perhaps matching TRBD1 (5 bases). Trimming pared 4 bases from V and 7 bases from J, leaving 9 bases between. Germline V gives CDR1 SGDLS, CDR2 YYNGEE. CDR3 length equals 12 residues. This chain's CDR3 is CASSPRQNEQFF. The CDR3 region has the DNA TGTGCCAGCAGCCCCCGACAGAATGAGCAGTTCTTC.

This clone was recorded once. The CDR3 DNA reads TGTGCCTGGAGTGGACACTCCTATAATTCACCCCTCCACTTT. It encodes CAWSGHSYNSPLHF. The chain combines TRBV30 with TRBJ1-6; D call uncertain. The CDR3 sequence is 14 residues long. V was pared by 1 base and J by 0 bases, with 4 bases between. CDR1 GTSNPN and CDR2 SVGIG come from the germline V gene (reference sequence).

This chain uses TRBV29-1 with TRBJ1-1; the D is unclear. V was clipped by 4 bases and J by 7 bases, with 13 bases between them. CDR3 size: 12 residues. The germline V gene has CDR1 SQVTM and CDR2 ANQGSEA. The CDR3 loop is CSVVSPGDEAFF. Here the CDR3 DNA reads TGCAGCGTTGTTTCTCCGGGTGATGAAGCTTTCTTT.

This clone appeared a few times. V and J are TRBV10-3 and TRBJ2-5, with TRBD1 matching over 8 bases. Germline V gene sequence: CDR1 ENHRY, CDR2 SYGVKD. The CDR3 contains 12 residues. V lost 10 bases to trimming and J lost 1 base; unmatched junction nucleotides: 2. The CDR3 reads CATTGGQETQYF. CDR3 DNA sequence: TGTGCCACCACAGGGGGCCAAGAGACCCAGTACTTC.